This is a list of T cell receptor beta chains from one sample in a study of identical twins. TCRdb recomputed calls from the 5' RACE reads with MiXCR, one row per CDR3 protein. Of hundreds of thousands of distinct CDR3 sequences listed, roughly 6% are singletons. The sequenced material came from naive T cells sorted from blood. The receptor source for this set is a young man in good health. The CDR3 runs from the conserved cysteine through the conserved F or W. The D gene is left open where the match is weak. Rows may omit the clone size; those that give it use once, few, many or a size class.

TRBJ2-2	TRBV29-1	-	many	TGCAGCGTTGTTTCAAAAAGGACCGGGGAGCTGTTTTTT	CSVVSKRTGELFF
TRBJ2-5	TRBV30	TRBD1	few	TGTGCCTGGAGTGTAGGCAGGGGGAGAGAGACCCAGTACTTC	CAWSVGRGRETQYF
TRBJ2-6	TRBV29-1	-	-	TGCAGCGTTGGAGAGGGGCAGTGGGCTGGGGCCAACGTCCTGACTTTC	CSVGEGQWAGANVLTF
TRBJ2-2	TRBV6-2/TRBV6-3	TRBD2	few	TGTGCCAGCAGTTATGCCGGGACTAGCGGGTCCGGGGAGCTGTTTTTT	CASSYAGTSGSGELFF
TRBJ2-2	TRBV20-1	TRBD2	many	TGCAGTGCTAGAGATTTAGCGGGGAGGGAGCTGTTTTTT	CSARDLAGRELFF
TRBJ2-2	TRBV6-2/TRBV6-3	-	few	TGTGCCAGCAGCTGGGACCGCAACGGCGGGGAGCTGTTTTTT	CASSWDRNGGELFF
TRBJ2-1	TRBV6-5	-	-	TGTGCCAGCAGTTGGGGCAGGGCCGTTTTTGGCAATGAGCAGTTCTTC	CASSWGRAVFGNEQFF
TRBJ2-1	TRBV28	TRBD1	-	TGTGCCAGCTGGGGACAGGGGGCCTACAATGAGCAGTTCTTC	CASWGQGAYNEQFF
TRBJ2-1	TRBV5-1	TRBD2	many	TGCGCCAGCAGCTCGGGACTAGCGAACTACAATGAGCAGTTCTTC	CASSSGLANYNEQFF
TRBJ1-5	TRBV7-8	TRBD1	few	TGTGCCAGCAGCTCCGGGACAGGGGGCGGTCAGCCCCAGCATTTT	CASSSGTGGGQPQHF
TRBJ2-3	TRBV4-3	TRBD2	many	TGCGCCAGCAGCCAAGATGGCGGTAGCGGGACCACAGATACGCAGTATTTT	CASSQDGGSGTTDTQYF
TRBJ2-2	TRBV10-3	-	many	TGTGCCATCAGTGAACGGTCTACCGGGGAGCTGTTTTTT	CAISERSTGELFF
TRBJ2-1	TRBV15	TRBD2	many	TGTGCCACCGGCCGGGGGGAGGGGCGAAGTAAGTTCTTC	CATGRGEGRSKFF